This TCR beta chain was captured by sequencing in a study of cytomegalovirus exposure and HLA in healthy donors. The study's findings and limits: Cytomegalovirus association was listed for 170 or so TCR beta chains.

Notes on this clone: Its antigen is not identified.

At collection, donors were nominally healthy, but unrecorded immune exposures were probable. The V gene end was trimmed by 3 bases and the J gene end by 3 bases; junction bases not matched to a gene: 8. Germline lookup yields CDR1 SGHRS and CDR2 YFSETQ. The CDR3 is made up of 16 amino acids. PCR amplification relied on 60 Vbeta primers (plus 13 Jbeta primers). The table came from immunoSEQ multiplex PCR; TCRdb's copy has only in-frame clones and leaves some out. There are tens of thousands of clones in the sample, with less than 2.5% held by the top ten. The V gene is TRBV5-1, the J gene TRBJ2-7, with 11 bases that match TRBD2. Input material: PBMCs. The clonotype originates from a female donor in good health and CMV-seronegative. CDR3 protein: CASSSITSGRIYEQYF. The CDR3 DNA reads TGCGCCAGCAGCTCAATAACTAGCGGGAGAATCTACGAGCAGTACTTC.